This T cell receptor beta chain comes out of a study of shared clonotypes between healthy human individuals. Study background: Each donor had three CD4 naive, three CD4 memory, two CD8 naive and one CD8 memory plate.

Germline loops: CDR1 SNHLY, CDR2 FYNNEI. This CDR3 has 16 residues. The V and J ends lost 2 bases and 2 bases respectively, with 13 bases between them. Caucasian adults living in Nashville, Tennessee, provided all samples. A CD45RA+ naive subset and a CD45RA-negative memory subset were split from CD4+ cells. Whole-study results and caveats: Around 5% was the fraction of naive CD4 clonotypes found shared across several donors.

On this clone itself: No antigen is known for it.

Only in-frame clones appear in the TCRdb table, and some are missing; sequencing was by immunoSEQ multiplex PCR. The sample holds some 660,000 clones; roughly 72% are singletons and the top ten take 1.5% to 2%. J is TRBJ1-5 and V is TRBV2; no clear D. The sequenced material came from memory CD4+ T cells sorted from blood. Sample subset: CD45RA-negative fraction. This TCR came from a woman in her thirties in good health. CDR3 loop: CASSERMASGNQPQHF. The CDR3 DNA sequence: TGTGCCAGCAGTGAACGTATGGCCTCGGGCAATCAGCCCCAGCATTTT.